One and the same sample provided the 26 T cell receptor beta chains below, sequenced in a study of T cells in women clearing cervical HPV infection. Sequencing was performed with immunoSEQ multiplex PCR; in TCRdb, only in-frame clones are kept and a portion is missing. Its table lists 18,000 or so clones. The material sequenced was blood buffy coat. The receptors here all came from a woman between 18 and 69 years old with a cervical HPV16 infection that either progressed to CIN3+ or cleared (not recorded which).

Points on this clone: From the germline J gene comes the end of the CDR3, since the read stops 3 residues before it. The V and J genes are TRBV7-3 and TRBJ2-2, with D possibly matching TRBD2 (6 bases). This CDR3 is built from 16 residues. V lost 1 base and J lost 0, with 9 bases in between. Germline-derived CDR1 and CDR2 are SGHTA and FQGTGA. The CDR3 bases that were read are TGTGCCAGCAGCTTAAACGCGGGGCCGAACACCGGGGAG. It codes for CASSLNAGPNTGE. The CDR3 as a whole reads CASSLNAGPNTGELFF.

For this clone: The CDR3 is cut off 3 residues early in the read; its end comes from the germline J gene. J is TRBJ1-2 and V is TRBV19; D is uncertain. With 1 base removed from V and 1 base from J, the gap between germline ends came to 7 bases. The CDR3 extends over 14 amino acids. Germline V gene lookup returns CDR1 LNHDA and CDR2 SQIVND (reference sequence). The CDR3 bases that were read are TGTGCCAGTAGTATAGGTCCCAATAACTATGGC. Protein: CASSIGPNNYG. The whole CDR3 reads CASSIGPNNYGYTF.

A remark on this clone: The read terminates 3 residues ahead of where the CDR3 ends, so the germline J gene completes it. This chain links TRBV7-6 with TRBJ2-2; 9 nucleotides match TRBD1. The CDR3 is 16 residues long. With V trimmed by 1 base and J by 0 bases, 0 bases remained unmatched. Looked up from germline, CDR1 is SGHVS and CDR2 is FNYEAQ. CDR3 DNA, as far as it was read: TGTGCCAGCAGCTTAGGGGACAGGGCGAACACCGGGGAG. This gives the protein CASSLGDRANTGE. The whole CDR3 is CASSLGDRANTGELFF.

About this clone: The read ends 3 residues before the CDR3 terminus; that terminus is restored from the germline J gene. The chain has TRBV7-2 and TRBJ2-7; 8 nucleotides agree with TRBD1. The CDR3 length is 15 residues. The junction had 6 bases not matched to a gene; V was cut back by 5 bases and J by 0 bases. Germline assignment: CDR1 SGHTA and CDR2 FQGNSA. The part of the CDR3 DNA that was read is TGTGCCAGCAGCATCGGACAGGGTACCTCCTACGAG. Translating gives CASSIGQGTSYE. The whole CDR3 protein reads CASSIGQGTSYEQYF.

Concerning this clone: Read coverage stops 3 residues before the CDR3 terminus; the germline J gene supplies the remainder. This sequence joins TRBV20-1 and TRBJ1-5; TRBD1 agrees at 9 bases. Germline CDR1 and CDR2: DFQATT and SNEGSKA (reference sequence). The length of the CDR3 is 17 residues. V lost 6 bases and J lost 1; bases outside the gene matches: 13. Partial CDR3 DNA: TGCAGTGCAGCGGGACAGGGTAATGTTTGGAGCAATCAGCCC. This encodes CSAAGQGNVWSNQP. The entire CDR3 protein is CSAAGQGNVWSNQPQHF.

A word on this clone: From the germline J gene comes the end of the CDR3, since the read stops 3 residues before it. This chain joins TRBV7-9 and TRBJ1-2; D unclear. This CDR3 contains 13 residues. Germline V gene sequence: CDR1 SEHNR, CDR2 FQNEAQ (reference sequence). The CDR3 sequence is CASSVTSTDTYTF. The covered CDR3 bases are TGTGCCAGCAGCGTCACTAGCACAGATACC.

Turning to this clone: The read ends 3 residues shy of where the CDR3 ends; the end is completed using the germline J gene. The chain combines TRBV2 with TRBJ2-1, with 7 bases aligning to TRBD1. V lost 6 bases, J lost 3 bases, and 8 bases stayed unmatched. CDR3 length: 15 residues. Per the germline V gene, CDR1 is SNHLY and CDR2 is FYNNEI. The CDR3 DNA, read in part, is TGTGCCAGCAGGGAAAGACGACAGGGCTACAATGAG. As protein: CASRERRQGYNE. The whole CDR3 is CASRERRQGYNEQFF.

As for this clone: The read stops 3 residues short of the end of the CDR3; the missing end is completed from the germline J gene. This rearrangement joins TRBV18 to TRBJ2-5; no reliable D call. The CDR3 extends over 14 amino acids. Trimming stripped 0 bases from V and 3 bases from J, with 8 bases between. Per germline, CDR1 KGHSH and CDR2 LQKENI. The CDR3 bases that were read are TGTGCCAGCTCACCACCGTCCAGAAAAGAGACC. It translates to CASSPPSRKET. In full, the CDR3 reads CASSPPSRKETQYF.

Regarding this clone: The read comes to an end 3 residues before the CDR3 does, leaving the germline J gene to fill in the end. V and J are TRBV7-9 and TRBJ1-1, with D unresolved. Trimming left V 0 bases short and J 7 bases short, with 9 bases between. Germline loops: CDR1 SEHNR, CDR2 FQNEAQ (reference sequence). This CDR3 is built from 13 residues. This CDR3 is CASSLAAGSEAFF. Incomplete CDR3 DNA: TGTGCCAGCAGCTTAGCGGCGGGCAGTGAA.

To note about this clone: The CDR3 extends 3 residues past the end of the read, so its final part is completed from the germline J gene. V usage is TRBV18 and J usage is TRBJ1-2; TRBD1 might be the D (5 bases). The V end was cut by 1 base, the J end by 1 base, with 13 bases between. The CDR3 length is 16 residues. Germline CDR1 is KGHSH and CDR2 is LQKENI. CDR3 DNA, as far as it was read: TGTGCCAGCTCACCACGGTCGCCAGGGAGTAACTATGGC. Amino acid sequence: CASSPRSPGSNYG. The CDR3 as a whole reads CASSPRSPGSNYGYTF.

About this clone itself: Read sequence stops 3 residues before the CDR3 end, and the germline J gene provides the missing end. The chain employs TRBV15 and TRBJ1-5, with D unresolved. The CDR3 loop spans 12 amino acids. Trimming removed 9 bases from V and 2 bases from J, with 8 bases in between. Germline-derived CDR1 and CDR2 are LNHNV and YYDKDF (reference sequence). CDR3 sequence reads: CATGAGNQPQHF. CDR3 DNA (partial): TGTGCCACGGGCGCAGGCAATCAGCCC.

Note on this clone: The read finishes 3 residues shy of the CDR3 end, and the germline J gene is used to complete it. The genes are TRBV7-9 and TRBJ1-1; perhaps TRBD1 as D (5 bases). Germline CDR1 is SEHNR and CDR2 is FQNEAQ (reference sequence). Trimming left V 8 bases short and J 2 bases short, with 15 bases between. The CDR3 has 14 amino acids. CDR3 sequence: CASHDSGGNTEAFF. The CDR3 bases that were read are TGTGCCAGCCATGATAGCGGGGGTAACACTGAA.

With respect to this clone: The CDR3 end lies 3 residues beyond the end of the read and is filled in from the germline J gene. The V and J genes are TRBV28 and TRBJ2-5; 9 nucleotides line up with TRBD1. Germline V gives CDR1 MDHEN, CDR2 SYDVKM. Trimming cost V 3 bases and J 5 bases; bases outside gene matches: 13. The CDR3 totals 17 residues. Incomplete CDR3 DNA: TGTGCCAGCAGTTTTCATGACGCCACAGGGGGCGGGGAGACC. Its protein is CASSFHDATGGGET. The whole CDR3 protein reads CASSFHDATGGGETQYF.

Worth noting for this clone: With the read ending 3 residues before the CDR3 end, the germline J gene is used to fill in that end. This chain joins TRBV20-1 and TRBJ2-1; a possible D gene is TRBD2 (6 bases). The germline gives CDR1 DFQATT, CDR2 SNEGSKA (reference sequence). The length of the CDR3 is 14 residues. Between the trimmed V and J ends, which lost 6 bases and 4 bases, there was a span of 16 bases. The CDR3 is CSARNRDSYNEQFF. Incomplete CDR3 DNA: TGCAGTGCGAGGAACCGGGACTCATACAATGAG.

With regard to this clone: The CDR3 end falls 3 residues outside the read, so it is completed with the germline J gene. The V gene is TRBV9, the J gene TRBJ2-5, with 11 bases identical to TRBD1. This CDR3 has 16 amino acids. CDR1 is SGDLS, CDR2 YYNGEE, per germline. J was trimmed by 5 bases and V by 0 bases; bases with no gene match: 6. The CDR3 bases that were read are TGTGCCAGCAGCGTAGAAGGACAGGGGGCATTGGAGACC. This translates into CASSVEGQGALET. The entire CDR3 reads CASSVEGQGALETQYF.

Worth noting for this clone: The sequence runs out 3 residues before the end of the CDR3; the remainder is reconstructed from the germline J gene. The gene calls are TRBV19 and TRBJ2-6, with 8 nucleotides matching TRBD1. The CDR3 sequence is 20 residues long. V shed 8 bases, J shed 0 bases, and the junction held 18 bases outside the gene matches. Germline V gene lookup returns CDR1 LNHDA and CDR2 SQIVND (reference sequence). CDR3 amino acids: CASQITFVGTGSSGANVLTF. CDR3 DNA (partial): TGTGCCAGTCAAATTACATTCGTCGGGACAGGCAGCTCTGGGGCCAACGTC.

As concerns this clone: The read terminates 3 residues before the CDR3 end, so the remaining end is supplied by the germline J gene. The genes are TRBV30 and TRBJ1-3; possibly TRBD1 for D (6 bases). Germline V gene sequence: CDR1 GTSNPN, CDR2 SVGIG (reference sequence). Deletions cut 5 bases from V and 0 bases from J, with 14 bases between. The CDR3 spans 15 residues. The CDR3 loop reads CAWGGAASSGNTIYF. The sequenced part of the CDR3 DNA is TGTGCCTGGGGGGGGGCGGCGAGCTCTGGAAACACC.

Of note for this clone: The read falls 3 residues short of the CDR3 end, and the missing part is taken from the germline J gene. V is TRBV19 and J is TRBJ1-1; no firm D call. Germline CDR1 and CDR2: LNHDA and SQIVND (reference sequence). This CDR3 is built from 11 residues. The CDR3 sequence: CASSIESEAFF. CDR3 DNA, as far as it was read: TGTGCCAGTAGTATCGAGAGCGAA. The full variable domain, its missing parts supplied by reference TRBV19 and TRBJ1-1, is DGGITQSPKYLFRKEGQNVTLSCEQNLNHDAMYWYRQDPGQGLRLIYYSQIVNDFQKGDIAEGYSVSREKKESFPLTVTSAQKNPTAFYLCASSIESEAFFGQGTRLTVV.

The sequenced part of the CDR3 DNA is TGTGCCACCAGGACAGGAGGTTCTAAGACTGAA. It translates to CATRTGGSKTE. In full, the CDR3 is CATRTGGSKTEAFF. The genes are TRBV19 and TRBJ1-1; 7 nucleotides line up with TRBD1. The CDR3 goes on 3 residues after the read ends, and that part is filled in from the germline J gene. Unmatched junction bases numbered 13, after V lost 10 bases and J lost 5 bases. This CDR3 comprises 14 residues. CDR1 is LNHDA, CDR2 SQIVND, per germline (reference sequence).

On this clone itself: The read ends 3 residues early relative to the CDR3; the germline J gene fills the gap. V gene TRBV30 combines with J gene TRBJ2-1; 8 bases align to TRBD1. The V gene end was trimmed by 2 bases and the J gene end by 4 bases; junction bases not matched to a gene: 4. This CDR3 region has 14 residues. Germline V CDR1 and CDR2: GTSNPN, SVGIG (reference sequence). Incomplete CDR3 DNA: TGTGCCTGGAGTACCAGACAGGGGTACAATGAG. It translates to CAWSTRQGYNE. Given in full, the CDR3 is CAWSTRQGYNEQFF. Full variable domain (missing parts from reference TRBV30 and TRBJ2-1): SQTIHQWPATLVQPVGSPLSLECTVEGTSNPNLYWYRQAAGRGLQLLFYSVGIGQISSEVPQNLSASRPQDRQFILSSKKLLLSDSGFYLCAWSTRQGYNEQFFGPGTRLTVL.

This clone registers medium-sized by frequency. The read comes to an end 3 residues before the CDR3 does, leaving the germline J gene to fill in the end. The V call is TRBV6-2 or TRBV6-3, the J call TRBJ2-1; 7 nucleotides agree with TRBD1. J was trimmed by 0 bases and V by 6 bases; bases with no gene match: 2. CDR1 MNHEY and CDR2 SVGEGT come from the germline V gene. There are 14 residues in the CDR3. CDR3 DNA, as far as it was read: TGTGCCAGCAGAGCAGGGGGCTCCTACAATGAG. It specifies CASRAGGSYNE. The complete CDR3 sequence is CASRAGGSYNEQFF.

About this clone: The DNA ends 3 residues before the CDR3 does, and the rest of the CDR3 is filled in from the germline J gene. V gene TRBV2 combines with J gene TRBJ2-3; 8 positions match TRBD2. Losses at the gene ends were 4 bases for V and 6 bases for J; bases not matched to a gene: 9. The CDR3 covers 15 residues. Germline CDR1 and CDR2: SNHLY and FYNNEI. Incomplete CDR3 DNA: TGTGCCAGCAGTGCCATCGGCGGGGGGTGGGATACG. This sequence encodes CASSAIGGGWDT. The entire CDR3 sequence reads CASSAIGGGWDTQYF. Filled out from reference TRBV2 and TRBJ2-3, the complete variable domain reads EPEVTQTPSHQVTQMGQEVILRCVPISNHLYFYWYRQILGQKVEFLVSFYNNEISEKSEIFDDQFSVERPDGSNFTLKIRSTKLEDSAMYFCASSAIGGGWDTQYFGPGTRLTVL.

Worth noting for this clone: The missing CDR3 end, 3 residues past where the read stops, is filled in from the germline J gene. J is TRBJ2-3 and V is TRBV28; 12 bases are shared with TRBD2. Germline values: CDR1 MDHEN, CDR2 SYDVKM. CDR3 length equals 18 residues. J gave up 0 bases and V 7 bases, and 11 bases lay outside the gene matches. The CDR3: CASTDRASGRVSTDTQYF. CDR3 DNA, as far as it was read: TGTGCCAGCACCGACCGGGCTAGCGGGAGGGTCAGCACAGATACG. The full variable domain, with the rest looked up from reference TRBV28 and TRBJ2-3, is DVKVTQSSRYLVKRTGEKVFLECVQDMDHENMFWYRQDPGLGLRLIYFSYDVKMKEKGDIPEGYSVSREKKERFSLILESASTNQTSMYLCASTDRASGRVSTDTQYFGPGTRLTVL.

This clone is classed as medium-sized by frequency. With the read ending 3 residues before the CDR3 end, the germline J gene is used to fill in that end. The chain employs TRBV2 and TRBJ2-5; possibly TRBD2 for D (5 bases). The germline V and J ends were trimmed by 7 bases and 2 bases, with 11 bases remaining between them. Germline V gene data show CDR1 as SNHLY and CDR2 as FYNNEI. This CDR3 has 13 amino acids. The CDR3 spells CASKVDWQETQYF. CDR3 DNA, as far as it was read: TGTGCCAGCAAGGTGGACTGGCAAGAGACC.

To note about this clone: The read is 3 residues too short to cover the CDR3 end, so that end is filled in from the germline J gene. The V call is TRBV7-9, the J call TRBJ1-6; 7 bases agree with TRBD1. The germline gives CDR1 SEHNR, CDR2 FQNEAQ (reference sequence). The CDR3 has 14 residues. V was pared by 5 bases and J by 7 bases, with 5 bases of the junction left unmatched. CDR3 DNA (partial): TGTGCCAGCAGCCAATTACAGGGGAATTCACCC. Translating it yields CASSQLQGNSP. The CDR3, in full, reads CASSQLQGNSPLHF.

CDR3 in amino acids: CAISDDRSISYEQYF. The DNA read from the CDR3 is TGTGCCATCAGTGACGACAGGAGCATCTCCTACGAG. The chain is built from TRBV10-3 and TRBJ2-7, with D perhaps matching TRBD1 (6 bases). The CDR3 end falls 3 residues outside the read, so it is completed with the germline J gene. The germline V and J ends were trimmed by 3 bases and 0 bases, with 12 bases remaining between them. The length of the CDR3 is 15 residues. CDR1 is ENHRY, CDR2 SYGVKD, per germline.